Listed here are 5 T cell receptor beta chains from one sample, sequenced in a study of metastatic and nonmetastatic thyroid tumors (dated by TCRdb to the early 2020s). None of the patients had been given any treatment before thyroid surgery. Libraries were made using PCR. These reads were obtained on an Illumina HiSeq 4000. The raw public data were reprocessed by TCRdb itself: fastp quality trimming at Q25, MiXCR clonotype calling, in-frame beta chains only. The sample records tens of thousands of clones, roughly half of which are singletons. The ten largest clones take up around a quarter of the sample. What was sequenced was tumor tissue. These receptors all come from a male donor with papillary thyroid cancer or a benign thyroid nodule (not recorded which). Some clones in this sample may be carry-over from other donors' samples.

V usage is TRBV19 and J usage is TRBJ1-1; D is perhaps TRBD1 (5 bases). Trimming removed 3 bases at V and 0 bases at J, with 17 bases between. Germline V gene lookup returns CDR1 LNHDA and CDR2 SQIVND (reference sequence). This CDR3 is built from 17 residues. The CDR3 sequence: CASSIRATGRVNTEAFF. The CDR3 region has the DNA TGTGCCAGTAGTATCCGGGCAACAGGTAGGGTGAACACTGAAGCTTTCTTT.

J is TRBJ2-7 and V is TRBV25-1; 14 bases align to TRBD2. The CDR3 totals 17 residues. CDR1 and CDR2 (germline): MGHDK, SYGVNS. Trimming at V came to 3 bases and at J to 2 bases, leaving 6 bases not matched to a gene. The CDR3 loop is CASSDLGLAGGTYEQYF. CDR3 nucleotide sequence: TGTGCCAGCAGTGACCTTGGACTAGCGGGAGGCACCTACGAGCAGTACTTC.

This clone was seen a handful of times. This chain links TRBV27 with TRBJ2-2; TRBD2 aligns across 10 bases. CDR3 length: 16 amino acids. Trimming cost V 4 bases and J 0 bases; bases outside gene matches: 2. Looked up from germline, CDR1 is MNHEY and CDR2 is SMNVEV (reference sequence). For the CDR3, the DNA is TGTGCCAGCAGTTCGGGGACTAGCGCGAACACCGGGGAGCTGTTTTTT. This sequence encodes CASSSGTSANTGELFF.

The gene calls are TRBV12-3 or TRBV12-4 and TRBJ2-3, with D perhaps assigned TRBD1 or TRBD2 (5 bases each). The length of the CDR3 is 14 residues. Trimming cost V 3 bases and J 2 bases, with 9 bases left between them. CDR3 nucleotide sequence: TGTGCCAGCAGTTTGAGGGGCACCACAGATACGCAGTATTTT. It is translated as CASSLRGTTDTQYF.

This clone rates as medium-sized. Other DNA sequences within the sample encode an identical CDR3. The V call is TRBV9, the J call TRBJ2-3; D call uncertain. The CDR3 runs 14 residues. CDR1 SGDLS and CDR2 YYNGEE come from the germline V gene. V lost 0 bases to trimming and J lost 6 bases, with 11 bases between them. The chain's CDR3 is CASSVGGSRDTQYF. The CDR3 nucleotides are TGTGCCAGCAGCGTAGGTGGCTCACGGGATACGCAGTATTTT.